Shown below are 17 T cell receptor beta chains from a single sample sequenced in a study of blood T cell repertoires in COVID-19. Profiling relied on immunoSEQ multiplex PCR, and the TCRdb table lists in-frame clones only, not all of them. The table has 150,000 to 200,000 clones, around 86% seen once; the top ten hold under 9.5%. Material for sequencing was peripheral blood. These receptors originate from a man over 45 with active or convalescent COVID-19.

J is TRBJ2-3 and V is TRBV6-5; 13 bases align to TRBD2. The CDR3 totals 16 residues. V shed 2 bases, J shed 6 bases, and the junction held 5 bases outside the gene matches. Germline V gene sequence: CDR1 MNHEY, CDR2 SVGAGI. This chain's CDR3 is CASSYGLAGDMDTQYF. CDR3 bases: TGTGCCAGCAGTTACGGACTAGCGGGAGATATGGATACGCAGTATTTT.

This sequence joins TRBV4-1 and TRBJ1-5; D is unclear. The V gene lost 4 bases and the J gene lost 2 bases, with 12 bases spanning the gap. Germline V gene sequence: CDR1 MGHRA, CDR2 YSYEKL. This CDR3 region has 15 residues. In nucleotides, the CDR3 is TGCGCCAGCAGCCCTAACATCGGGGGCAATCAGCCCCAGCATTTT. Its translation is CASSPNIGGNQPQHF.

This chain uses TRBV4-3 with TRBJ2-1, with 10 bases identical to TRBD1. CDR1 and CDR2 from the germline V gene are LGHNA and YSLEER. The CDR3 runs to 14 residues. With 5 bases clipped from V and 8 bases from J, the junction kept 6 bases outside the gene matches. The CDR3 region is CASSRDRGLDEQFF. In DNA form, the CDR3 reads TGCGCCAGCAGCAGGGACAGGGGACTCGATGAGCAGTTCTTC.

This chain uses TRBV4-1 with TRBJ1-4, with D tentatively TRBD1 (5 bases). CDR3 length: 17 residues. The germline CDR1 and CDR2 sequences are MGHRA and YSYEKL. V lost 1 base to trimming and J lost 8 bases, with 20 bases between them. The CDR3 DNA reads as TGCGCCAGCAGCCAAGGGCTTTGGGGCAGTCAGGGCGAAAAACTGTTTTTT. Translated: CASSQGLWGSQGEKLFF.

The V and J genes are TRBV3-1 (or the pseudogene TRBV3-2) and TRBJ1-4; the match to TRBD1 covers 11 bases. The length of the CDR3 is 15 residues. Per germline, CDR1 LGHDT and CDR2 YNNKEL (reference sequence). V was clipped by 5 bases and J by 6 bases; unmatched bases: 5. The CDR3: CASSVGQGADEKLFF. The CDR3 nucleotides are TGTGCCAGCAGCGTAGGACAGGGGGCGGATGAAAAACTGTTTTTT.

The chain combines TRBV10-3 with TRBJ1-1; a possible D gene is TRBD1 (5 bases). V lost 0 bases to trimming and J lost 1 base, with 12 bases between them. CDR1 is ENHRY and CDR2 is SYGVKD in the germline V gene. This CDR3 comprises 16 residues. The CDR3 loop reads CAISESGGAPNTEAFF. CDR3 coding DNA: TGTGCCATCAGTGAGTCGGGAGGGGCACCGAACACTGAAGCTTTCTTT.

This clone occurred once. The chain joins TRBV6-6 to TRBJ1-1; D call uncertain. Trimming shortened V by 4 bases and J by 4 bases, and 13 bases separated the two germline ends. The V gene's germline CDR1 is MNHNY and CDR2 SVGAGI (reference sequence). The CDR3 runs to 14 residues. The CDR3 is CASSLAGLGTEAFF. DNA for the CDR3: TGTGCCAGCAGTTTGGCGGGCTTGGGCACTGAAGCTTTCTTT.

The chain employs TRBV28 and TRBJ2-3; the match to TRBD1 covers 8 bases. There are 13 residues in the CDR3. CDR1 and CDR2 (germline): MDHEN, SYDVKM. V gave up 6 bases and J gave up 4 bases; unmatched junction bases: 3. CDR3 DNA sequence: TGTGCCAGCAGCGACAGGGGACCAGATACGCAGTATTTT. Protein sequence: CASSDRGPDTQYF.

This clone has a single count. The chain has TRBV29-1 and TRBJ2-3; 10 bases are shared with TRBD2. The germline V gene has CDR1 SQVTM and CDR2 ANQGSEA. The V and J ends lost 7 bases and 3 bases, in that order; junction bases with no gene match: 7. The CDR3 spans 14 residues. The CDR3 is CSASSGSRTDTQYF. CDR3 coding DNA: TGCAGCGCCTCTAGCGGGAGCCGTACAGATACGCAGTATTTT.

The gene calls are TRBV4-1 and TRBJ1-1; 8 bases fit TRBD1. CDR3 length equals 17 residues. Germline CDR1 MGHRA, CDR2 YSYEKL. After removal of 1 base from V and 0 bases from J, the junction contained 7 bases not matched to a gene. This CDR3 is CASSQVYQGAMNTEAFF. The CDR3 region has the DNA TGCGCCAGCAGCCAAGTCTACCAGGGGGCGATGAACACTGAAGCTTTCTTT.

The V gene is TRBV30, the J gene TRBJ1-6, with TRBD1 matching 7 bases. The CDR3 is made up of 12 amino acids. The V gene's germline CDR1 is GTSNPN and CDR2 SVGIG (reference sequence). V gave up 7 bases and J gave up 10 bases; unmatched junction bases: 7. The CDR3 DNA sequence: TGTGCCTTTGGAGGGGGCGGATCACCCCTCCACTTT. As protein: CAFGGGGSPLHF.

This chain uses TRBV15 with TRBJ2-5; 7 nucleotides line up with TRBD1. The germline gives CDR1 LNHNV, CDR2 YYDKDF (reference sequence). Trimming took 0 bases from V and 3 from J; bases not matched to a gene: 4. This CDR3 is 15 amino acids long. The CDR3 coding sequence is TGTGCCACCAGCAGAGAAGGGACAGCAGAAGAGACCCAGTACTTC. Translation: CATSREGTAEETQYF.

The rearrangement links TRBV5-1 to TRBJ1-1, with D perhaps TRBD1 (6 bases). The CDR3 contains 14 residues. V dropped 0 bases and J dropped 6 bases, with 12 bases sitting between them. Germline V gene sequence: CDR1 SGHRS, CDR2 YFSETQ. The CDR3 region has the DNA TGCGCCAGCAGCTTGGGACAGGCCGGCTCTGAAGCTTTCTTT. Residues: CASSLGQAGSEAFF.

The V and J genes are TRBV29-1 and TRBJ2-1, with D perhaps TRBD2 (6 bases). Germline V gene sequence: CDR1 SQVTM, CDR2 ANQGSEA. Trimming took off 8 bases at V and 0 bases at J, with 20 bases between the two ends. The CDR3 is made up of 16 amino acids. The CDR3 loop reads CSTPRVEGSSYNEQFF. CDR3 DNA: TGCAGCACGCCCAGGGTGGAGGGGAGCTCCTACAATGAGCAGTTCTTC.

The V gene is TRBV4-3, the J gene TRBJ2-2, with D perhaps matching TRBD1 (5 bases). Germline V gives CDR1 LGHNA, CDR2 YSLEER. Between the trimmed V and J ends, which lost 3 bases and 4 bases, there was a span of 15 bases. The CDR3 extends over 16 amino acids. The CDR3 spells CASSHWGLSGTGELFF. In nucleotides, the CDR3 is TGCGCCAGCAGCCACTGGGGCCTCTCCGGCACCGGGGAGCTGTTTTTT.

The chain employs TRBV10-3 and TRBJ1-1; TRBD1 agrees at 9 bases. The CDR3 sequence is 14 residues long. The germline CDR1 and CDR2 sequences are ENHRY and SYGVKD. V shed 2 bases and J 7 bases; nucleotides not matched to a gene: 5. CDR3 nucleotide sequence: TGTGCCATCAGTGAGGGGACAGGGAGGCTTGAAGCTTTCTTT. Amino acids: CAISEGTGRLEAFF.

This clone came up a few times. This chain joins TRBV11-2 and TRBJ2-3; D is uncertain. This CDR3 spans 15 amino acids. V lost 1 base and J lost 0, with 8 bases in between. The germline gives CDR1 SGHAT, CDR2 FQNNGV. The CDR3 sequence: CASSLVQISTDTQYF. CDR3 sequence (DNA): TGTGCCAGCAGCTTAGTACAAATTAGCACAGATACGCAGTATTTT. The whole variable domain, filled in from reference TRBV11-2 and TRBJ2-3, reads EAGVAQSPRYKIIEKRQSVAFWCNPISGHATLYWYQQILGQGPKLLIQFQNNGVVDDSQLPKDRFSAERLKGVDSTLKIQPAKLEDSAVYLCASSLVQISTDTQYFGPGTRLTVL.